These 13 T cell receptor beta chains were all obtained from the same sample, sequenced in a study of blood T cell repertoires in COVID-19. Only in-frame clones appear in the TCRdb table, and some are missing; sequencing was by immunoSEQ multiplex PCR. In the table there are about 86,000 clones, 87% of which are singletons. The sample consisted of peripheral blood. Source of these receptors: a human donor in a cohort sampled during active COVID-19.

This clone has just a few counts. The chain couples TRBV6-5 to TRBJ2-3; 10 bases align to TRBD2. The V segment lost 7 bases and the J segment 4 bases; nucleotides outside the gene matches: 5. The CDR3 runs to 14 residues. Germline V gene data show CDR1 as MNHEY and CDR2 as SVGAGI. CDR3 DNA sequence: TGTGCCAGCATGCGAGCGGGAGGGCCAGATACGCAGTATTTT. It translates to CASMRAGGPDTQYF.

V usage is TRBV5-1 and J usage is TRBJ2-3; 7 bases fit TRBD2. CDR3 length equals 16 residues. V was pared by 3 bases and J by 5 bases, with 12 bases of the junction left unmatched. Germline lookup yields CDR1 SGHRS and CDR2 YFSETQ. DNA of the CDR3: TGCGCCAGCAGCTCCGACAGATCTTTAGCGGGAGATACGCAGTATTTT. Amino acids: CASSSDRSLAGDTQYF.

The chain links TRBV30 to TRBJ1-4; 9 bases are shared with TRBD1. Germline assignment: CDR1 GTSNPN and CDR2 SVGIG (reference sequence). The CDR3 is made up of 13 amino acids. After removal of 6 bases from V and 5 bases from J, the junction contained 4 bases not matched to a gene. The CDR3: CACPGQGNEKLFF. The CDR3 bases are TGTGCCTGTCCGGGACAGGGAAATGAAAAACTGTTTTTT.

This sequence joins TRBV18 and TRBJ2-2, with a tentative D call TRBD1 (6 bases). Germline CDR1 and CDR2: KGHSH and LQKENI. V was cut by 6 bases and J by 8 bases, with 19 bases left in between. CDR3 size: 15 residues. Written as DNA, the CDR3 is TGTGCCAGCTCTCTTAGGACAGATCATTCAGGGGAGCTGTTTTTT. Its translation: CASSLRTDHSGELFF.

The CDR3 loop is CAIYPSGRLYADTQYF. In DNA form, the CDR3 reads TGTGCCATCTACCCCTCCGGCAGACTGTATGCCGATACGCAGTATTTT. This chain uses TRBV10-3 with TRBJ2-3, with D unclear. V lost 8 bases to trimming and J lost 6 bases, with 24 bases between them. There are 16 residues in the CDR3. The germline gives CDR1 ENHRY, CDR2 SYGVKD.

This clone was counted only a few times. The chain recombines TRBV27 with TRBJ1-5; tentative D call: TRBD1 (5 bases). Trimming removed 1 base at V and 1 base at J, with 11 bases between. This CDR3 has 16 amino acids. CDR1 MNHEY and CDR2 SMNVEV come from the germline V gene (reference sequence). The chain's CDR3 is CASSLYGGSSNQPQHF. CDR3 nucleotides: TGTGCCAGCAGTTTATACGGGGGTTCGAGCAATCAGCCCCAGCATTTT.

The rearrangement links TRBV2 to TRBJ1-2; 8 bases match TRBD1. The J segment lost 2 bases and the V segment lost 5 bases, leaving 1 base of the junction unmatched. Germline CDR1 and CDR2: SNHLY and FYNNEI. The CDR3 runs to 13 residues. The CDR3 is CASSRTGNYGYTF. CDR3 in DNA: TGTGCCAGCAGTCGGACAGGGAACTATGGCTACACCTTC.

This clone is a singleton in its sample. V is TRBV19 and J is TRBJ2-2; D is perhaps TRBD2 (6 bases). CDR1 is LNHDA, CDR2 SQIVND, per germline (reference sequence). Trimming took off 3 bases at V and 4 bases at J, with 12 bases between the two ends. The CDR3 covers 15 residues. CDR3 nucleotides: TGTGCCAGTAGTATCCTAGCGAGCAGCACCGGGGAGCTGTTTTTT. Its translation is CASSILASSTGELFF.

The chain employs TRBV3-1 (or the pseudogene TRBV3-2) and TRBJ2-1; TRBD1 matches at 7 bases. The CDR3 covers 18 residues. Germline assignment: CDR1 LGHDT and CDR2 YNNKEL (reference sequence). J lost 6 bases, V lost 0 bases, and 14 bases had no gene match. The CDR3 reads CASSQDERKGGYRNEQFF. In DNA form, the CDR3 reads TGTGCCAGCAGCCAAGACGAGCGAAAAGGGGGCTACCGCAATGAGCAGTTCTTC.

The genes are TRBV28 and TRBJ1-5, with D perhaps matching TRBD1 (6 bases). V was shortened by 6 bases and J by 4 bases, with 28 bases between the two germline ends. Germline V lookup: CDR1 MDHEN, CDR2 SYDVKM. This CDR3 spans 19 amino acids. The DNA for the CDR3 is TGTGCCAGCAGCCCGACCCCCCTCAGACAGGATCTGTTTAATCAGCCCCAGCATTTT. Translating gives CASSPTPLRQDLFNQPQHF.

The chain has TRBV5-1 and TRBJ1-1; a possible D gene is TRBD1 (6 bases). In germline, CDR1 is SGHRS, CDR2 YFSETQ. Trimming left V 3 bases short and J 3 bases short, with 15 bases between. CDR3 length: 15 residues. Here the CDR3 reads CASSSAPGVYTEAFF. The CDR3 DNA is TGCGCCAGCAGCTCGGCGCCAGGGGTTTACACTGAAGCTTTCTTT.

The chain employs TRBV13 and TRBJ2-3, with D perhaps matching TRBD2 (6 bases). Per germline, CDR1 PRHDT and CDR2 FYEKMQ (reference sequence). The V end lost 5 bases, the J end lost 5 bases, and 23 bases lay between the germline ends. The length of the CDR3 is 17 residues. The CDR3 here is CASSPHSLAPEGDTQYF. In DNA form, the CDR3 reads TGTGCCAGCAGCCCCCATTCACTAGCTCCGGAGGGAGATACGCAGTATTTT.

CDR3 in DNA: TGTGCCAGCAGCCAAGTCCTTACAAACTACAATGAGCAGTTCTTC. Its translation is CASSQVLTNYNEQFF. The J gene is TRBJ2-1, the V gene TRBV4-2; no reliable D call. The ends were cut back, 1 base at V and 3 bases at J, with 10 bases in the middle. This CDR3 has 15 residues. The germline V gene has CDR1 LGHNA and CDR2 YNFKEQ.